These 21 T cell receptor beta chains share one sample of origin, sequenced in a study of STAT5B mutations in CD4+ large granular lymphocyte leukemia. Profiling relied on immunoSEQ multiplex PCR, and the TCRdb table lists in-frame clones only, not all of them. The sample contains some 23,000 clones, approximately 81% of which appear only once. The specimen was CD4+ T cells from blood buffy coats. These receptors were collected from a human donor in good health.

This clone turned up a few times. The chain is built from TRBV11-1 and TRBJ1-4; no clear D gene. This CDR3 has 14 amino acids. V lost 5 bases to trimming and J lost 5 bases, with 12 bases between them. Looked up from germline, CDR1 is SGHAT and CDR2 is FQDESV (reference sequence). The CDR3 reads CASSARGGNEKLFF. In nucleotides, the CDR3 is TGTGCCAGCAGCGCACGGGGTGGGAATGAAAAACTGTTTTTT.

The V and J genes are TRBV30 and TRBJ2-5; D is perhaps TRBD1 or TRBD2 (6 bases each). Trimming cost V 0 bases and J 7 bases, with 21 bases left between them. Germline CDR1 GTSNPN, CDR2 SVGIG (reference sequence). The CDR3 spans 16 residues. The CDR3 DNA follows: TGTGCCTGGAGTGTAGGGGGGACCGATGGTTCAGTGACCCAGTACTTC. Its translation is CAWSVGGTDGSVTQYF.

This clone was seen a few times. The chain has TRBV19 and TRBJ1-5, with D uncertain. The CDR3 length is 15 residues. V gave up 3 bases and J gave up 2 bases, with 11 bases separating them. Germline CDR1 LNHDA, CDR2 SQIVND (reference sequence). The CDR3 nucleotides read TGTGCCAGTAGTATTGGGGAACGTGGCAATCAGCCCCAGCATTTT. Translating it yields CASSIGERGNQPQHF.

The V call is TRBV6-6, the J call TRBJ1-5; D perhaps matches TRBD1 (5 bases). Germline V gene sequence: CDR1 MNHNY, CDR2 SVGAGI (reference sequence). The ends were cut back, 10 bases at V and 1 base at J, with 11 bases in the middle. The CDR3 contains 13 residues. The CDR3 region is CANSQASNQPQHF. The CDR3 nucleotides are TGTGCCAACTCACAGGCGAGCAATCAGCCCCAGCATTTT.

The rearrangement uses TRBV7-9 and TRBJ1-5, with D maybe TRBD1 (6 bases). The CDR3 loop spans 14 amino acids. V lost 0 bases to trimming and J lost 6 bases, with 9 bases between them. Germline values: CDR1 SEHNR, CDR2 FQNEAQ (reference sequence). DNA for the CDR3: TGTGCCAGCAGCTTAGCGGGGGCCCTTCAGCCCCAGCATTTT. Protein: CASSLAGALQPQHF.

The chain combines TRBV19 with TRBJ1-4; possible D gene TRBD1, 5 bases. Per the germline V gene, CDR1 is LNHDA and CDR2 is SQIVND (reference sequence). Trimming left V 9 bases short and J 10 bases short, with 12 bases between. This CDR3 has 11 amino acids. The CDR3 DNA reads as TGTGCCAGCCTAACGGGGGGAAAACTGTTTTTT. Protein: CASLTGGKLFF.

This rearrangement joins TRBV10-2 to TRBJ2-7; D unclear. This CDR3 is 14 amino acids long. Trimming took off 6 bases at V and 2 bases at J, with 14 bases between the two ends. From germline, CDR1 is WSHSY and CDR2 SAAADI. The CDR3 region is CASRKTFLAYEQYF. CDR3 nucleotide sequence: TGCGCCAGCAGGAAGACATTTCTTGCCTACGAGCAGTACTTC.

The rearrangement uses TRBV29-1 and TRBJ2-7; D gene uncertain. The CDR3 runs 11 residues. With 4 bases removed from V and 4 bases from J, the gap between germline ends came to 8 bases. CDR1 SQVTM and CDR2 ANQGSEA come from the germline V gene. CDR3 DNA sequence: TGCAGCGTTGGGTCAGAATACGAGCAGTACTTC. It yields the protein CSVGSEYEQYF.

This clone was seen a single time. This chain links TRBV2 with TRBJ1-1, with D perhaps TRBD1 (6 bases). V was trimmed by 5 bases and J by 11 bases, leaving 24 bases between them. CDR1 is SNHLY, CDR2 FYNNEI, per germline. CDR3 length: 15 residues. CDR3 nucleotide sequence: TGTGCCAGCAGTCCAAATAGCAGGGGTTTAACTGGGGCTTTCTTT. Translating it yields CASSPNSRGLTGAFF.

There are a few counts of this clone. The chain couples TRBV28 to TRBJ1-5; possibly TRBD1 for D (5 bases). The CDR3 runs to 14 residues. Trimming cost V 9 bases and J 1 base, with 13 bases left between them. The germline V gene has CDR1 MDHEN and CDR2 SYDVKM. The CDR3 loop reads CASRKGLSNQPQHF. CDR3 in DNA: TGTGCCAGTCGAAAGGGGTTAAGCAATCAGCCCCAGCATTTT.

The rearrangement links TRBV18 to TRBJ1-2; the D is unclear. The CDR3 length is 13 residues. V shed 4 bases and J shed 0 bases, with 6 bases lying between them. The V gene's germline CDR1 is KGHSH and CDR2 LQKENI. Here the CDR3 reads CASSRGANYGYTF. The DNA for the CDR3 is TGTGCCAGCTCACGTGGAGCTAACTATGGCTACACCTTC.

This clone occurred a few times. The genes are TRBV19 and TRBJ1-5, with 8 bases that match TRBD1. With V trimmed by 7 bases and J by 4 bases, 12 bases remained unmatched. The CDR3 consists of 16 residues. Per the germline V gene, CDR1 is LNHDA and CDR2 is SQIVND (reference sequence). The CDR3 sequence: CASTTIRDRQNQPQHF. The CDR3 DNA reads TGTGCCAGTACCACTATACGGGACAGGCAGAATCAGCCCCAGCATTTT.

V gene TRBV6-4 combines with J gene TRBJ1-4; D is perhaps TRBD1 (5 bases). V dropped 0 bases and J dropped 6 bases, with 11 bases sitting between them. CDR1 is MRHNA and CDR2 is SNTAGT in the germline V gene. The CDR3 totals 15 residues. This CDR3 reads CASSDSGGGHEKLFF. CDR3 DNA sequence: TGTGCCAGCAGTGACTCTGGGGGGGGTCATGAAAAACTGTTTTTT.

The J gene is TRBJ2-2, the V gene TRBV6-5; D gene ambiguous. Germline CDR1 is MNHEY and CDR2 is SVGAGI. The CDR3 loop spans 15 amino acids. V shed 4 bases and J shed 2 bases, with 11 bases lying between them. CDR3 DNA: TGTGCCAGCAGTTCAAGACTCTTAAACACCGGGGAGCTGTTTTTT. This sequence encodes CASSSRLLNTGELFF.

The chain joins TRBV5-4 to TRBJ2-5; no clear D. The V end was cut by 4 bases, the J end by 0 bases, with 13 bases between. The CDR3 covers 15 residues. The germline V gene encodes CDR1 SGHNT and CDR2 YYREEE (reference sequence). The DNA for the CDR3 is TGTGCCAGCAGCGCCCGCGGCGGCAACCAAGAGACCCAGTACTTC. Protein product: CASSARGGNQETQYF. Combining the CDR3 with reference TRBV5-4 and TRBJ2-5 gives the whole variable domain ETGVTQSPTHLIKTRGQQVTLRCSSQSGHNTVSWYQQALGQGPQFIFQYYREEENGRGNFPPRFSGLQFPNYSSELNVNALELDDSALYLCASSARGGNQETQYFGPGTRLLVL.

The chain uses TRBV18 and TRBJ1-1; 8 bases are a match to TRBD1. V dropped 2 bases and J dropped 5; count of bases not matched to a gene: 7. Looked up from germline, CDR1 is KGHSH and CDR2 is LQKENI. The CDR3 totals 15 residues. In DNA form, the CDR3 reads TGTGCCAGCTCACCAGGACAGGGTAGTGGTACTGAAGCTTTCTTT. Residues: CASSPGQGSGTEAFF.

The chain combines TRBV7-2 with TRBJ1-2; maybe TRBD1 (5 bases). Germline loops: CDR1 SGHTA, CDR2 FQGNSA. Trimming removed 1 base from V and 4 bases from J, with 10 bases in between. CDR3 length: 14 amino acids. As DNA, the CDR3 is TGTGCCAGCAGCTTAGGAGACAGTGCCTATGGCTACACCTTC. Translating gives CASSLGDSAYGYTF. The variable domain in full, with the rest retrieved from reference TRBV7-2 and TRBJ1-2, is GAGVSQSPSNKVTEKGKDVELRCDPISGHTALYWYRQSLGQGLEFLIYFQGNSAPDKSGLPSDRFSAERTGGSVSTLTIQRTQQEDSAVYLCASSLGDSAYGYTFGSGTRLTVV.

The rearrangement uses TRBV15 and TRBJ2-1; weak D call: TRBD2 (6 bases). The CDR3 runs to 14 residues. The V and J ends lost 3 bases and 6 bases respectively, with 12 bases between them. Germline-derived CDR1 and CDR2 are LNHNV and YYDKDF (reference sequence). The CDR3 region is CATSSGSGVNEQFF. The CDR3 DNA is TGTGCCACCAGCAGCGGTAGCGGCGTCAATGAGCAGTTCTTC.

This rearrangement joins TRBV5-6 to TRBJ2-7; 8 nucleotides align to TRBD2. Germline trimming cut 6 bases from V and 1 base from J; bases unmatched to any gene: 12. CDR1 is SGHDT, CDR2 YYEEEE, per germline. The CDR3 extends over 16 amino acids. The CDR3 loop is CASTRFTSGRSYEQYF. The CDR3 DNA reads TGTGCCAGCACCCGGTTCACTAGCGGCCGGTCCTACGAGCAGTACTTC.

The chain is built from TRBV11-3 and TRBJ1-2; D ambiguous. The CDR3 spans 14 residues. With 5 bases removed from V and 7 bases from J, the gap between germline ends came to 17 bases. Germline CDR1 and CDR2: SGHNT and YENEEA. CDR3 in DNA: TGTGCCAGCAGCCTTGGGATTGATGAGGGTGGCTACACCTTC. Translating it yields CASSLGIDEGGYTF.

The chain couples TRBV5-4 to TRBJ1-2, with 9 bases that match TRBD1. The CDR3 is made up of 15 amino acids. V shed 4 bases and J 4 bases; nucleotides not matched to a gene: 8. Germline CDR1 is SGHNT and CDR2 is YYREEE (reference sequence). CDR3 sequence: CASSIPGQGFYGYTF. CDR3 bases: TGTGCCAGCAGCATTCCGGGACAGGGATTCTATGGCTACACCTTC.